Listed below are T cell receptor beta chains from one sample, sequenced in a study of cytomegalovirus exposure and HLA in healthy donors. Some clones are missing from TCRdb's copy, which holds only in-frame ones; the method was immunoSEQ multiplex PCR. The table has around 81,000 clones, about 60% seen once. Source material: PBMCs. All receptors derive from a man aged 30 to 39 in good health and CMV-seropositive. Both conserved end residues are part of each CDR3. D genes are given only for firm matches. Clone size appears in some rows only: once, few, many, or a class for an expanded clone.

d_call | j_call | v_call | clone_size | cdr3_aa | cdr3_nt
NA | TRBJ2-7 | TRBV5-6 | NA | CASSLGQVYEQYF | TGTGCCAGCAGCTTGGGACAGGTCTACGAGCAGTACTTC
NA | TRBJ2-1 | TRBV4-1 | NA | CASSLVQGAYNEQFF | TGCGCCAGCAGCTTAGTACAGGGCGCTTACAATGAGCAGTTCTTC
NA | TRBJ2-6 | TRBV5-1 | once | CASSFREISGANVLTF | TGCGCCAGCAGCTTCCGAGAGATCTCTGGGGCCAACGTCCTGACTTTC
TRBD1 | TRBJ2-5 | TRBV5-6 | NA | CASSLGLGQGALETQYF | TGTGCCAGCAGCCTTGGCCTAGGACAGGGGGCCCTCGAGACCCAGTACTTC
TRBD1 | TRBJ1-4 | TRBV28 | NA | CASSATRGFSEKLFF | TGTGCCAGCAGCGCAACCAGGGGGTTTAGTGAAAAACTGTTTTTT
TRBD1 | TRBJ2-3 | TRBV6-1 | NA | CASSEAEGGADTQYF | TGTGCCAGCAGTGAAGCCGAAGGGGGCGCAGATACGCAGTATTTT
NA | TRBJ1-4 | TRBV19 | once | CASSISATNEKLFF | TGTGCCAGTAGTATATCTGCAACTAATGAAAAACTGTTTTTT
NA | TRBJ2-5 | TRBV6-5 | NA | CASSYQPAGQETQYF | TGTGCCAGCAGTTACCAGCCAGCGGGCCAAGAGACCCAGTACTTC
TRBD2 | TRBJ2-7 | TRBV7-9 | NA | CASSGSGGYSPLGEQYF | TGTGCCAGCAGCGGTAGCGGGGGGTACTCCCCTCTTGGGGAGCAGTACTTC
NA | TRBJ1-3 | TRBV9 | NA | CASQRRTTGNTIYF | TGTGCCAGCCAGCGGAGAACTACTGGAAACACCATATATTTT
NA | TRBJ2-7 | TRBV29-1 | NA | CSVGGTETPYEQYF | TGCAGCGTGGGGGGAACCGAAACCCCCTACGAGCAGTACTTC
TRBD2 | TRBJ2-1 | TRBV7-9 | NA | CASSSSGGPGNEQFF | TGTGCCAGCAGCTCAAGCGGGGGCCCGGGGAATGAGCAGTTCTTC
NA | TRBJ2-3 | TRBV19 | NA | CASSIGGLTDTQYF | TGTGCCAGTAGTATTGGGGGGTTGACCGATACGCAGTATTTT
NA | TRBJ2-2 | TRBV15 | once | CATCPGLGARELFF | TGTGCCACCTGCCCGGGTCTAGGAGCAAGGGAGCTGTTTTTT
NA | TRBJ2-5 | TRBV23-1 | large | CASSHPSSNGETQYF | TGCGCCAGCAGTCACCCGTCCTCAAACGGGGAGACCCAGTACTTC
NA | TRBJ2-7 | TRBV18 | NA | CASSPPTGGTYEQYF | TGTGCCAGCTCACCACCGACAGGAGGTACCTACGAGCAGTACTTC
NA | TRBJ2-5 | TRBV11-2 | NA | CASSFGTGEQYF | TGTGCCAGCAGCTTTGGTACGGGTGAGCAGTACTTC
NA | TRBJ2-2 | TRBV2 | NA | CASSESVLGELFF | TGTGCCAGCAGTGAATCAGTTCTCGGGGAGCTGTTTTTT
NA | TRBJ2-1 | TRBV5-4 | NA | CASSLGSGEQFF | TGTGCCAGCAGCTTGGGGAGCGGGGAGCAGTTCTTC